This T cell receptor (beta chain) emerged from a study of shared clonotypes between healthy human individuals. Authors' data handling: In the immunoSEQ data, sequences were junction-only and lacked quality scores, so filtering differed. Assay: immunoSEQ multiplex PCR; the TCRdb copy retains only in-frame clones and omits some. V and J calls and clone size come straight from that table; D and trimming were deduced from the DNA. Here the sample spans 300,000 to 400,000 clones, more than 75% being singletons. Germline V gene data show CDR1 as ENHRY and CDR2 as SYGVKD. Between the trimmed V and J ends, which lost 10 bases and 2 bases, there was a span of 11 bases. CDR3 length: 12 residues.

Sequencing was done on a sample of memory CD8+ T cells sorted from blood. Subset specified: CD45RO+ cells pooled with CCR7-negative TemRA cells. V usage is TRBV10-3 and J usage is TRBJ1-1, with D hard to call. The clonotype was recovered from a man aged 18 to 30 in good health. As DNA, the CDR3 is TGTGCCAGCAGACCTATTAACACTGAAGCTTTCTTT. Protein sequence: CASRPINTEAFF.